Listed below are T cell receptor beta chains from one sample, sequenced in a study of cytomegalovirus exposure and HLA in healthy donors. The assay was immunoSEQ multiplex PCR, and TCRdb's table has in-frame clones only and misses some. In the table there are 130,000 to 150,000 clones, roughly 80% of which are singletons. The sequenced sample was PBMCs. The receptors derive from a woman in her forties in good health and CMV-seropositive. Both conserved end residues are part of each CDR3. The D gene is left open where the match is weak. The listing skips clone size in some rows; elsewhere it reads once, few, many or a size class.

CDR3 protein	CDR3 DNA	V gene	J gene	D gene	clone size
CSSSLGLALTGELFF	TGTTCCAGCAGCCTGGGACTAGCCCTCACCGGGGAGCTGTTTTTT	TRBV7-9	TRBJ2-2	TRBD2	.
CASSPIAGGNQPQHF	TGTGCCAGCAGCCCAATCGCAGGGGGGAATCAGCCCCAGCATTTT	TRBV7-9	TRBJ1-5	TRBD1	.
CASSLGEDTEAFF	TGTGCCAGCAGCTTAGGGGAGGATACTGAAGCTTTCTTT	TRBV11-1	TRBJ1-1	.	once
CASSIDLSTGELFF	TGTGCCAGTAGTATAGACCTCTCCACCGGGGAGCTGTTTTTT	TRBV19	TRBJ2-2	.	once
CAISGGAGETQYF	TGTGCCATCAGCGGAGGGGCTGGAGAGACCCAGTACTTC	TRBV10-3	TRBJ2-5	.	.
CASRPLGQGFSYEQYF	TGTGCCAGCAGACCCTTGGGACAGGGTTTCTCCTACGAGCAGTACTTC	TRBV27	TRBJ2-7	TRBD1	.
CASSRDRSSGNTIYF	TGTGCCAGCAGCCGAGACAGGAGCTCTGGAAACACCATATATTTT	TRBV5-4	TRBJ1-3	.	.
CATSPGQTYGYTF	TGTGCCACCAGCCCGGGACAGACTTATGGCTACACCTTC	TRBV15	TRBJ1-2	TRBD1	.
CASSPSSGGLADTQYF	TGCGCCAGCAGCCCCTCTAGCGGGGGGTTGGCAGATACGCAGTATTTT	TRBV5-1	TRBJ2-3	TRBD2	.
CASSSPGLSNEQYF	TGTGCCAGCAGCTCGCCAGGGCTGAGCAACGAGCAGTACTTC	TRBV9	TRBJ2-7	.	.
CSLFTPRLGAFF	TGCAGCCTATTTACTCCACGGCTCGGGGCTTTCTTT	TRBV29-1	TRBJ1-1	.	.
CASSSLRTGLWELFF	TGTGCCAGCAGTAGCCTACGGACAGGTCTTTGGGAGCTGTTTTTT	TRBV27	TRBJ2-2	TRBD1	.
CASSSEWLVAGELFF	TGTGCCAGCAGCTCGGAGTGGCTAGTGGCCGGGGAGCTGTTTTTT	TRBV5-5	TRBJ2-2	.	.
CASTLQGAKETQYF	TGCGCCAGCACCCTCCAGGGGGCAAAAGAGACCCAGTACTTC	TRBV5-1	TRBJ2-5	TRBD1	.
CASSGYRQGLRQPQHF	TGTGCCAGCAGTGGATATAGACAGGGGTTACGGCAGCCCCAGCATTTT	TRBV6-1	TRBJ1-5	TRBD1	.
CASSGTAKMNTEAFF	TGCGCCAGCAGTGGGACAGCTAAAATGAACACTGAAGCTTTCTTT	TRBV10-1	TRBJ1-1	.	.
CASSDPGTGAYGYTF	TGTGCCAGTAGTGACCCGGGGACAGGGGCTTATGGCTACACCTTC	TRBV19	TRBJ1-2	TRBD1	once
CASSEWNRGTEQFF	TGTGCCAGCAGTGAATGGAACAGGGGCACTGAGCAGTTCTTC	TRBV6-5	TRBJ2-1	TRBD1	.
CASSLYSGGAYEQYF	TGTGCCAGCAGCTTGTATAGCGGGGGAGCCTACGAGCAGTACTTC	TRBV11-3	TRBJ2-7	TRBD2	.
CAWKGGTAGEAFF	TGTGCCTGGAAAGGTGGGACTGCCGGTGAAGCTTTCTTT	TRBV30	TRBJ1-1	.	.